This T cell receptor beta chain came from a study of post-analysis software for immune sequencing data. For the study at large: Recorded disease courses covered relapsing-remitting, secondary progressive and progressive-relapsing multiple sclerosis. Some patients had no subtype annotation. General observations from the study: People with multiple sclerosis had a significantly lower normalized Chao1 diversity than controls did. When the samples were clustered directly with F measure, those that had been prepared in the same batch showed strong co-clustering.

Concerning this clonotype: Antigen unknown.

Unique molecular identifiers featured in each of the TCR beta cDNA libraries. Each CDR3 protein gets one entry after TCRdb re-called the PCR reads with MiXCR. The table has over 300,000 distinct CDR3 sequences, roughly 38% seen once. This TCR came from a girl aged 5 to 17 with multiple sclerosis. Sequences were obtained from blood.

This CDR3 reads CSASRLGETYGYTF. Written as DNA, the CDR3 is TGCAGTGCTAGCCGTCTTGGGGAGACCTATGGCTACACCTTC. The chain couples TRBV20-1 to TRBJ1-2; D is undetermined. The CDR3 is 14 residues long. V was clipped by 3 bases and J by 4 bases, with 15 bases between them. CDR1 and CDR2 from the germline V gene are DFQATT and SNEGSKA (reference sequence).